A single sample is the source of the 30 T cell receptor beta chains below, sequenced in a study of T-cell memory formation after mild COVID-19. TCRdb fed the 5' RACE reads into MiXCR, producing one record per CDR3 protein. The sample shows around 200,000 distinct CDR3 sequences, around 9.5% of them seen only once. The specimen sequenced was PBMCs or a T cell subset sorted from them (not recorded which). The receptor set was obtained from a man in his late teens or twenties who had mild COVID-19 (a few samples of this study predate the infection). Cell type and time point are not known.

This clonotype showed up just a few times. V is TRBV7-9 and J is TRBJ1-1, with 11 bases fitting TRBD1. V dropped 4 bases and J dropped 1; count of bases not matched to a gene: 5. The CDR3 length is 16 residues. Germline loops: CDR1 SEHNR, CDR2 FQNEAQ (reference sequence). In DNA, the CDR3 is TGTGCCAGCAGCTACGGGACAGGGGGGGAGAACACTGAAGCTTTCTTT. It encodes CASSYGTGGENTEAFF.

The genes are TRBV20-1 and TRBJ2-3; D is possibly TRBD1 (5 bases). Trimming removed 5 bases from V and 1 base from J, with 16 bases in between. The CDR3 extends over 15 amino acids. Germline loops: CDR1 DFQATT, CDR2 SNEGSKA (reference sequence). The CDR3 bases are TGCAGTGCTCTTCGCCAGGGTAGGGGCACAGATACGCAGTATTTT. This translates into CSALRQGRGTDTQYF.

V gene TRBV18 combines with J gene TRBJ2-5; either TRBD1 or TRBD2 may fit D (5 bases each). The CDR3 covers 13 residues. With 6 bases removed from V and 5 bases from J, the gap between germline ends came to 13 bases. The V gene's germline CDR1 is KGHSH and CDR2 LQKENI. The CDR3 protein is CASSRGGFETQYF. CDR3 nucleotides: TGTGCCAGCTCCCGGGGCGGTTTTGAGACCCAGTACTTC. Full variable domain (remainder filled in from reference TRBV18 and TRBJ2-5): NAGVMQNPRHLVRRRGQEARLRCSPMKGHSHVYWYRQLPEEGLKFMVYLQKENIIDESGMPKERFSAEFPKEGPSILRIQQVVRGDSAAYFCASSRGGFETQYFGPGTRLLVL.

The sample holds many counts of this clonotype. The chain is built from TRBV6-2 or TRBV6-3 and TRBJ2-5; possible D gene TRBD2, 6 bases. Trimming took off 11 bases at V and 5 bases at J, with 21 bases between the two ends. The CDR3 consists of 14 residues. Per the germline V gene, CDR1 is MNHEY and CDR2 is SVGEGT. The CDR3 sequence: CAHRRGAGAETQYF. In nucleotides, the CDR3 is TGTGCCCACCGCCGCGGGGCCGGAGCGGAGACCCAGTACTTC.

J is TRBJ1-6 and V is TRBV7-8; no definite D call. Germline-derived CDR1 and CDR2 are SGHVS and FQNEAQ. The CDR3 has 15 residues. Trimming shortened V by 3 bases and J by 5 bases, and 11 bases separated the two germline ends. This CDR3 reads CASSFSSYHNSPLHF. The CDR3, as DNA: TGTGCCAGCAGCTTTAGCAGCTATCATAATTCACCCCTCCACTTT.

J is TRBJ1-2 and V is TRBV19, with 8 bases matching TRBD1. The germline gives CDR1 LNHDA, CDR2 SQIVND (reference sequence). Trimming removed 3 bases from V and 2 bases from J; junction bases left unmatched: 5. The length of the CDR3 is 15 residues. In DNA, the CDR3 is TGTGCCAGTAGTATCCCACGGACAGGGAACTATGGCTACACCTTC. Translated, it gives CASSIPRTGNYGYTF.

This chain links TRBV20-1 with TRBJ1-6, with D unclear. Trimming shortened V by 4 bases and J by 7 bases, and 11 bases separated the two germline ends. Per germline, CDR1 DFQATT and CDR2 SNEGSKA (reference sequence). This CDR3 comprises 13 residues. The CDR3 DNA is TGCAGTGCTAACTTCGGGCCCAATTCACCCCTCCACTTT. Translated: CSANFGPNSPLHF.

The V and J genes are TRBV6-6 and TRBJ2-1; maybe TRBD2 (6 bases). Trimming stripped 7 bases from V and 6 bases from J, with 13 bases between. From germline, CDR1 is MNHNY and CDR2 SVGAGI (reference sequence). This CDR3 is 13 amino acids long. The CDR3 here is CASNSGSPNEQFF. In DNA, the CDR3 is TGTGCCAGCAATTCCGGGAGTCCCAATGAGCAGTTCTTC.

This clonotype was counted at least ten times. The gene calls are TRBV2 and TRBJ2-7, with TRBD1 identical over 8 bases. V lost 3 bases, J lost 4 bases, and 5 bases stayed unmatched. Germline V gives CDR1 SNHLY, CDR2 FYNNEI. This CDR3 has 14 amino acids. The CDR3, as DNA: TGTGCCAGCAGTGACTGGACAGGGAGTTACGAGCAGTACGTC. This gives the protein CASSDWTGSYEQYV.

Only a few counts were recorded for this clonotype. J is TRBJ2-2 and V is TRBV10-3, with 14 bases fitting TRBD2. Germline V gene lookup returns CDR1 ENHRY and CDR2 SYGVKD. With 5 bases clipped from V and 0 bases from J, the junction kept 2 bases outside the gene matches. This CDR3 has 17 residues. CDR3 region: CAISRTSGGPNTGELFF. The CDR3 nucleotides read TGTGCCATCAGTAGGACTAGCGGGGGGCCGAACACCGGGGAGCTGTTTTTT.

This chain connects TRBV7-2 to TRBJ2-3, with 10 nucleotides matching TRBD1. CDR1 is SGHTA and CDR2 is FQGNSA in the germline V gene. V shed 1 base and J 6 bases; nucleotides not matched to a gene: 7. This CDR3 has 16 residues. The CDR3 loop reads CASSLVWTGGSDTQYF. The CDR3 DNA reads TGTGCCAGCAGCTTAGTATGGACAGGGGGTAGCGATACGCAGTATTTT.

The rearrangement uses TRBV5-1 and TRBJ2-7; 10 bases map to TRBD1. Germline values: CDR1 SGHRS, CDR2 YFSETQ. The V segment lost 4 bases and the J segment 2 bases; nucleotides outside the gene matches: 9. The length of the CDR3 is 16 residues. The CDR3 nucleotides are TGCGCCAGCAGCATTGAACCGGGACAGGGGACCTACGAGCAGTACTTC. Protein product: CASSIEPGQGTYEQYF.

This clonotype was found a few times. The chain employs TRBV29-1 and TRBJ2-3, with 7 bases that match TRBD2. The germline V gene has CDR1 SQVTM and CDR2 ANQGSEA. V shed 4 bases, J shed 0 bases, and the junction held 4 bases outside the gene matches. The CDR3 is 14 amino acids. The DNA for the CDR3 is TGCAGCGTTGCCTGGGGGGGGAGCACAGATACGCAGTATTTT. Translated, it gives CSVAWGGSTDTQYF.

This clonotype was counted between two and nine times. The chain joins TRBV5-1 to TRBJ1-5, with 7 bases identical to TRBD1. Germline V gene sequence: CDR1 SGHRS, CDR2 YFSETQ. The CDR3 runs 14 residues. V trimming: 2 bases; J trimming: 5 bases; junction bases outside the gene matches: 4. The DNA for the CDR3 is TGCGCCAGCAGCTTTACAGGGGAAGATCAGCCCCAGCATTTT. Amino acids: CASSFTGEDQPQHF.

This chain connects TRBV9 to TRBJ2-5; tentatively, D is TRBD1 (6 bases). The CDR3 totals 15 residues. Trimming removed 0 bases from V and 5 bases from J, with 14 bases in between. Germline CDR1 is SGDLS and CDR2 is YYNGEE. The CDR3 region has the DNA TGTGCCAGCAGCGTAGAGGCTACAGGGCGGGAGACCCAGTACTTC. Amino acids: CASSVEATGRETQYF.

This clonotype was detected ten times or more. The rearrangement uses TRBV7-2 and TRBJ1-5, with 7 nucleotides matching TRBD1. CDR1 SGHTA and CDR2 FQGNSA come from the germline V gene. Trimming took 2 bases from V and 4 from J; bases not matched to a gene: 2. This CDR3 is 14 amino acids long. CDR3: CASSLSRGNQPQHF. The CDR3 DNA follows: TGTGCCAGCAGCTTATCCAGGGGGAATCAGCCCCAGCATTTT.

This clonotype has only a few counts. The V gene is TRBV6-1, the J gene TRBJ2-5; D unclear. Germline V gene lookup returns CDR1 MNHNS and CDR2 SASEGT. CDR3 size: 15 residues. V lost 4 bases and J lost 5, with 17 bases in between. CDR3: CASSGRTAEVETQYF. The CDR3 nucleotides read TGTGCCAGCAGTGGCCGGACGGCCGAAGTTGAGACCCAGTACTTC.

The chain recombines TRBV2 with TRBJ1-5, with 7 positions matching TRBD1. Germline V lookup: CDR1 SNHLY, CDR2 FYNNEI. There are 14 residues in the CDR3. V gave up 6 bases and J gave up 6 bases; unmatched junction bases: 8. The chain's CDR3 is CASSLGAGGQPQHF. The CDR3 nucleotides are TGTGCCAGCAGCCTTGGGGCAGGGGGTCAGCCCCAGCATTTT. Full variable domain (remainder filled in from reference TRBV2 and TRBJ1-5): EPEVTQTPSHQVTQMGQEVILRCVPISNHLYFYWYRQILGQKVEFLVSFYNNEISEKSEIFDDQFSVERPDGSNFTLKIRSTKLEDSAMYFCASSLGAGGQPQHFGDGTRLSIL.

The sample holds many counts of this clonotype. The chain recombines TRBV7-2 with TRBJ1-1, with D tentatively TRBD1 (5 bases). V was cut by 6 bases and J by 3 bases, with 14 bases left in between. Looked up from germline, CDR1 is SGHTA and CDR2 is FQGNSA. The CDR3 length is 14 residues. CDR3 amino acids: CASSPSGTDTEAFF. The CDR3 bases are TGTGCCAGCAGTCCCTCGGGGACGGACACTGAAGCTTTCTTT.

This clonotype has a count of ten or more. The V call is TRBV4-3, the J call TRBJ2-3, with TRBD2 matching 9 bases. CDR1 and CDR2 (germline): LGHNA, YSLEER. Trimming removed 0 bases from V and 4 bases from J; junction bases left unmatched: 8. The CDR3 has 17 amino acids. The CDR3 spells CASSQDLQRGAPDTQYF. In nucleotides, the CDR3 is TGCGCCAGCAGCCAAGATCTTCAGCGGGGGGCCCCAGATACGCAGTATTTT.

This clonotype was found many times. The J gene is TRBJ2-3, the V gene TRBV7-2; D not resolved. The CDR3 loop spans 13 amino acids. V dropped 2 bases and J dropped 0 bases, with 3 bases sitting between them. From germline, CDR1 is SGHTA and CDR2 FQGNSA. This chain's CDR3 is CASSLPSTDTQYF. CDR3 in DNA: TGTGCCAGCAGCTTACCGAGCACAGATACGCAGTATTTT.

The chain recombines TRBV5-1 with TRBJ1-1; D unresolved. Germline CDR1 SGHRS, CDR2 YFSETQ. V gave up 2 bases and J gave up 2 bases, with 10 bases separating them. The CDR3 spans 14 residues. The CDR3 here is CASSLNTVNTEAFF. CDR3 nucleotides: TGCGCCAGCAGCTTAAACACGGTAAACACTGAAGCTTTCTTT.

A few counts support this clonotype. This chain uses TRBV3-1 with TRBJ2-5; D possibly uses TRBD1 or TRBD2 (5 bases each). The CDR3 extends over 15 amino acids. Trimming cost V 3 bases and J 6 bases, with 17 bases left between them. Germline V gives CDR1 LGHDT, CDR2 YNNKEL (reference sequence). The CDR3 nucleotides read TGTGCCAGCAGCCACCCGGGCCGGGGCGCGAAGACCCAGTACTTC. This encodes CASSHPGRGAKTQYF.

The gene calls are TRBV11-2 and TRBJ2-3; perhaps TRBD2 as D (7 bases). Germline V gene sequence: CDR1 SGHAT, CDR2 FQNNGV. V lost 1 base, J lost 4 bases, and 12 bases lay in between. The CDR3 sequence is 15 residues long. The CDR3 spells CASSLVRGASDTQYF. The CDR3 coding sequence is TGTGCCAGCAGCTTAGTCCGGGGGGCGTCAGATACGCAGTATTTT.

This clonotype has more than one count but fewer than ten. V gene TRBV5-1 combines with J gene TRBJ2-3; 9 bases map to TRBD2. V shed 1 base, J shed 6 bases, and the junction held 6 bases outside the gene matches. The germline gives CDR1 SGHRS, CDR2 YFSETQ. This CDR3 has 15 amino acids. The CDR3 nucleotides are TGCGCCAGCAGCTTGTTTCGCGGGGGGGCGGATACGCAGTATTTT. Translation: CASSLFRGGADTQYF. The complete variable domain, with remaining parts taken from reference TRBV5-1 and TRBJ2-3, reads KAGVTQTPRYLIKTRGQQVTLSCSPISGHRSVSWYQQTPGQGLQFLFEYFSETQRNKGNFPGRFSGRQFSNSRSEMNVSTLELGDSALYLCASSLFRGGADTQYFGPGTRLTVL.

V is TRBV5-1 and J is TRBJ2-3, with 10 bases aligning to TRBD2. The V and J ends lost 4 bases and 2 bases, in that order; junction bases with no gene match: 10. Germline CDR1 reads SGHRS; CDR2 reads YFSETQ. The CDR3 totals 17 residues. CDR3 sequence reads: CASSAQPLAGDTDTQYF. The CDR3, as DNA: TGCGCCAGCAGCGCCCAACCCCTAGCGGGGGACACAGATACGCAGTATTTT. The full variable domain, in which reference TRBV5-1 and TRBJ2-3 provide the parts outside the CDR3, is KAGVTQTPRYLIKTRGQQVTLSCSPISGHRSVSWYQQTPGQGLQFLFEYFSETQRNKGNFPGRFSGRQFSNSRSEMNVSTLELGDSALYLCASSAQPLAGDTDTQYFGPGTRLTVL.

This clonotype has only a few counts. Compared with germline, one end of the junction differs, possibly owing to a read error. The rearrangement joins TRBV7-7 to TRBJ2-5, with D unclear. This CDR3 is 13 amino acids long. Germline CDR1 SSHAT, CDR2 FNYEAQ (reference sequence). The CDR3 sequence: CASSLQNQETQYF. CDR3 nucleotides: TGTGCTAGCAGCCTCCAAAACCAAGAGACCCAGTACTTC.

V is TRBV3-1 and J is TRBJ1-1; no clear D gene. Germline V gene data show CDR1 as LGHDT and CDR2 as YNNKEL (reference sequence). Trimming removed 0 bases at V and 2 bases at J, with 7 bases between. This CDR3 region has 14 residues. The CDR3 protein is CASSQDRSNTEAFF. The CDR3 coding sequence is TGTGCCAGCAGCCAAGATCGTAGTAACACTGAAGCTTTCTTT. The whole variable domain, remainder taken from reference TRBV3-1 and TRBJ1-1, is DTAVSQTPKYLVTQMGNDKSIKCEQNLGHDTMYWYKQDSKKFLKIMFSYNNKELIINETVPNRFSPKSPDKAHLNLHINSLELGDSAVYFCASSQDRSNTEAFFGQGTRLTVV.

The rearrangement joins TRBV27 to TRBJ1-5, with D tentatively TRBD1 (5 bases). This CDR3 is built from 13 residues. Germline CDR1 reads MNHEY; CDR2 reads SMNVEV (reference sequence). V was cut by 5 bases and J by 6 bases, with 11 bases left in between. The DNA for the CDR3 is TGTGCCAGCAGTCCAACAAGGGGTCAGCCCCAGCATTTT. It yields the protein CASSPTRGQPQHF.

Only a few counts were recorded for this clonotype. The J gene is TRBJ2-3, the V gene TRBV6-5, with D perhaps matching TRBD1 or TRBD2 (5 bases each). There are 14 residues in the CDR3. Germline V gene lookup returns CDR1 MNHEY and CDR2 SVGAGI. V lost 6 bases and J lost 7, with 17 bases in between. CDR3 bases: TGTGCCAGCAGGAGTCCACGGGACGCCAATACGCAGTATTTT. Its translation: CASRSPRDANTQYF.